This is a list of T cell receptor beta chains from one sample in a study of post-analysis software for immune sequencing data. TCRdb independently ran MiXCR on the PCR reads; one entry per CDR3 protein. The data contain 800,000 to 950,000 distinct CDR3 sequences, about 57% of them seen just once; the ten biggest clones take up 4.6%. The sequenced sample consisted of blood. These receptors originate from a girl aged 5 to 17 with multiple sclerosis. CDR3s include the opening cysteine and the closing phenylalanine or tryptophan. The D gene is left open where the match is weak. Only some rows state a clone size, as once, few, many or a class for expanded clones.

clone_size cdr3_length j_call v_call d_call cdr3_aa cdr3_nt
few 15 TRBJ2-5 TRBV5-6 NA CASSHGRILQETQYF TGTGCCAGCAGCCATGGCCGGATTCTACAAGAGACCCAGTACTTC
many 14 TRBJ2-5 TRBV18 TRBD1 CASSPRDRGETQYF TGTGCCAGCTCACCGAGGGACAGGGGCGAGACCCAGTACTTC
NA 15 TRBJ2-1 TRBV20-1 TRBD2 CSASGSGASYNEQFF TGCAGTGCTAGTGGTAGCGGGGCGTCCTACAATGAGCAGTTCTTC
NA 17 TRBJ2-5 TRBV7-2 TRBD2 CASSSAPWTSGSGTQYF TGTGCCAGCAGCTCCGCCCCCTGGACTAGCGGGAGTGGGACCCAGTACTTC
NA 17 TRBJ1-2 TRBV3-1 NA CASSQDLNSPPGYGYTF TGTGCCAGCAGCCAAGATCTAAACAGCCCCCCGGGCTATGGCTACACCTTC
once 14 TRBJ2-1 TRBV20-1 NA CSGSRTLNLNEQFF TGCAGTGGTAGCAGGACTCTGAACCTAAATGAGCAGTTCTTC
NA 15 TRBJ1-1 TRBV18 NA CASSPESAPNTEAFF TGTGCCAGCTCACCCGAGTCCGCACCGAACACTGAAGCTTTCTTT
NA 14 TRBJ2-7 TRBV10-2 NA CASSPWDFSYEQYF TGCGCCAGCAGTCCTTGGGACTTCTCCTACGAGCAGTACTTC
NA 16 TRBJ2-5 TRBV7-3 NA CASSLTAGGAAETQYF TGTGCCAGCAGCTTAACGGCCGGCGGGGCGGCAGAGACCCAGTACTTC
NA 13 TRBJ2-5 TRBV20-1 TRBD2 CSARLTSVETQYF TGCAGTGCGCGACTTACTAGCGTAGAGACCCAGTACTTC
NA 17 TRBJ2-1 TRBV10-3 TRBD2 CAISEGPSGRAHNEQFF TGTGCCATCAGTGAGGGGCCTAGCGGGAGGGCCCACAATGAGCAGTTCTTC
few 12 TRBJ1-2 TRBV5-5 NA CASSLTIGGYTF TGTGCCAGCAGCTTGACCATAGGTGGCTACACCTTC
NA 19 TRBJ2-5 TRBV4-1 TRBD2 CASSQDHLSLAAYQETQYF TGCGCCAGCAGCCAAGATCACCTCTCTCTAGCGGCGTACCAAGAGACCCAGTACTTC
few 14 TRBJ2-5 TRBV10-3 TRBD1 CAISPGTGQETQYF TGTGCCATCAGTCCCGGGACAGGCCAAGAGACCCAGTACTTC
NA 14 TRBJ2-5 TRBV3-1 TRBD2 CASSQRERRETQYF TGTGCCAGCAGCCAGCGGGAGAGGCGAGAGACCCAGTACTTC
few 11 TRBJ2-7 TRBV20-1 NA CSARITYEQYF TGCAGTGCTAGAATTACCTACGAGCAGTACTTC
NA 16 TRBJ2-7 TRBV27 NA CASSPHRGTDSYEQYF TGTGCCAGCAGTCCCCACCGAGGGACTGACTCCTACGAGCAGTACTTC
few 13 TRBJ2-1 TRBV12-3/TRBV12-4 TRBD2 CASSGGGANEQFF TGTGCCAGCAGTGGCGGGGGGGCTAATGAGCAGTTCTTC
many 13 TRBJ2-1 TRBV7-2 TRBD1 CASSPYRQGAKFF TGTGCCAGCAGCCCCTACCGACAGGGGGCTAAGTTCTTC
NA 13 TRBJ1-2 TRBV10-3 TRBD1 CAIRLGQNYGYTF TGTGCCATCCGGCTGGGACAGAACTATGGCTACACCTTC
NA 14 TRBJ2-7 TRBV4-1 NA CASSPRLAPEEQYF TGCGCCAGCAGCCCACGGTTGGCCCCTGAGGAGCAGTACTTC
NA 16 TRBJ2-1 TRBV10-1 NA CASSAQGPPGYNEQFF TGCGCCAGCAGTGCACAGGGACCTCCCGGGTACAATGAGCAGTTCTTC
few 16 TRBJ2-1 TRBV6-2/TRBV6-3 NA CASSYGRVSSYNEQFF TGTGCCAGCAGTTACGGCCGGGTCAGCTCCTACAATGAGCAGTTCTTC
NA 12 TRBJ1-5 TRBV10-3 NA CAIGAVNQPQHF TGTGCCATCGGGGCGGTGAATCAGCCCCAGCATTTT
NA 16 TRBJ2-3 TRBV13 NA CASSLDGFSLTDTQYF TGTGCCAGCAGCCTAGACGGCTTCTCACTCACAGATACGCAGTATTTT
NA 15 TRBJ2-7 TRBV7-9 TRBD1 CASRWGTGVTYEQYF TGTGCCAGCAGATGGGGGACAGGGGTAACCTACGAGCAGTACTTC
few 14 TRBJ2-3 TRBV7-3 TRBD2 CASSAGGQPDTQYF TGTGCCAGCAGTGCGGGAGGGCAGCCAGATACGCAGTATTTT
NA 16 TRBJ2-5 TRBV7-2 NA CASSLGGAAIQETQYF TGTGCCAGCAGCTTAGGAGGAGCTGCAATTCAAGAGACCCAGTACTTC
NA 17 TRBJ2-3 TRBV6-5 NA CASSYLKAGSSTDTQYF TGTGCCAGCAGTTACTTGAAGGCCGGATCTAGCACAGATACGCAGTATTTT
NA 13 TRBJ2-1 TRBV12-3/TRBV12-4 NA CASGVGTYNEQFF TGTGCCAGCGGTGTAGGGACATACAATGAGCAGTTCTTC
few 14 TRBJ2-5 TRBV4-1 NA CASSQFQGRETQYF TGCGCCAGCAGCCAGTTTCAGGGCCGGGAGACCCAGTACTTC
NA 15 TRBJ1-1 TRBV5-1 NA CASRQLLTGSTEAFF TGCGCCAGCAGGCAACTCCTCACAGGGAGCACTGAAGCTTTCTTT
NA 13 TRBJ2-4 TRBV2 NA CASSEDTGSIQYF TGTGCCAGCAGTGAGGACACAGGAAGCATTCAGTACTTC
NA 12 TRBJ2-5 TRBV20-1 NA CSAGAPKETQYF TGCAGTGCGGGGGCTCCCAAAGAGACCCAGTACTTC
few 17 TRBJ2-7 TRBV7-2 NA CASSLGVTGAPSLEQYF TGTGCCAGCAGCTTAGGGGTAACGGGGGCCCCTAGCTTAGAGCAGTACTTC
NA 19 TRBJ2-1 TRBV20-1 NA CSARDLNLSGTPSYNEQFF TGCAGTGCTAGAGATCTTAATCTCTCCGGGACTCCATCCTACAATGAGCAGTTCTTC
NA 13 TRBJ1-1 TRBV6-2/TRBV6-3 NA CASRPSTPNEAFF TGTGCCAGCAGACCCAGCACCCCAAATGAAGCTTTCTTT
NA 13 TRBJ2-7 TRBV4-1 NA CASSQEPAYEQYF TGCGCCAGCAGCCAAGAACCCGCCTACGAGCAGTACTTC